Presented here are 30 T cell receptor beta chains from one specimen sequenced in a study of blood T cell repertoires in COVID-19. Libraries were prepared by immunoSEQ multiplex PCR; TCRdb keeps only in-frame clonotypes and omits some of them. The sample records about 220,000 clones, approximately 80% being singletons. The sequenced sample was peripheral blood. All receptors come from a man aged 45-60 years with active or convalescent COVID-19.

In this sample, this clone turned up a few times. The chain uses TRBV20-1 and TRBJ2-1; 13 bases match TRBD2. Germline CDR1 is DFQATT and CDR2 is SNEGSKA (reference sequence). CDR3 length: 15 amino acids. V lost 3 bases, J lost 9 bases, and 8 bases stayed unmatched. The CDR3 nucleotides read TGCAGTGCTAGTATACTAGCGGGGGGGCCTAGTGAGCAGTTCTTC. Translating gives CSASILAGGPSEQFF.

This clone was counted only a few times. The J gene is TRBJ1-4, the V gene TRBV7-2; 8 bases match TRBD1. The CDR3 has 15 amino acids. Germline V gene lookup returns CDR1 SGHTA and CDR2 FQGNSA. After removal of 5 bases from V and 6 bases from J, the junction contained 8 bases not matched to a gene. The CDR3 is CASSEQGGFYEKLFF. The CDR3 DNA is TGTGCCAGCAGCGAACAGGGGGGTTTTTATGAAAAACTGTTTTTT.

The chain combines TRBV2 with TRBJ2-6; tentatively, D is TRBD1 (5 bases). CDR1 and CDR2 (germline): SNHLY, FYNNEI. This CDR3 contains 14 residues. V lost 8 bases and J 0 bases, leaving 8 bases between the germline ends. CDR3: CASGASSGANVLTF. CDR3 sequence (DNA): TGTGCCAGCGGGGCCAGCTCTGGGGCCAACGTCCTGACTTTC.

This rearrangement joins TRBV27 to TRBJ2-1; D is undetermined. V lost 5 bases to trimming and J lost 0 bases, with 11 bases between them. The CDR3 length is 15 residues. Germline CDR1 is MNHEY and CDR2 is SMNVEV (reference sequence). CDR3 nucleotide sequence: TGTGCCAGCAGTATCCCCGGTGGCTCCTACAATGAGCAGTTCTTC. Its protein product is CASSIPGGSYNEQFF.

In nucleotides, the CDR3 is TGTGCCAGCAGCCCCAGGGGGCGCAGAGTGGACGAGCAGTACTTC. It encodes CASSPRGRRVDEQYF. This chain connects TRBV7-6 to TRBJ2-7; 8 nucleotides agree with TRBD1. There are 15 residues in the CDR3. Germline trimming cut 5 bases from V and 5 bases from J; bases unmatched to any gene: 11. Germline assignment: CDR1 SGHVS and CDR2 FNYEAQ.

The chain uses TRBV12-3 or TRBV12-4 and TRBJ2-7; D possibly corresponds to TRBD1 (6 bases). Trimming removed 6 bases at V and 2 bases at J, with 11 bases between. The CDR3 is 13 residues long. This chain's CDR3 is CASSLDSPYEQYF. DNA for the CDR3: TGTGCCAGCAGCCTGGACAGCCCCTACGAGCAGTACTTC.

V gene TRBV7-9 combines with J gene TRBJ1-1; D is undetermined. V lost 4 bases to trimming and J lost 4 bases, with 10 bases between them. Looked up from germline, CDR1 is SEHNR and CDR2 is FQNEAQ (reference sequence). The CDR3 loop spans 13 amino acids. DNA of the CDR3: TGTGCCAGCAGCTCCACCCCGAGCACTGAAGCTTTCTTT. Translated, it gives CASSSTPSTEAFF. The entire variable domain, with the rest obtained from reference TRBV7-9 and TRBJ1-1, is as follows: DTGVSQNPRHKITKRGQNVTFRCDPISEHNRLYWYRQTLGQGPEFLTYFQNEAQLEKSRLLSDRFSAERPKGSFSTLEIQRTEQGDSAMYLCASSSTPSTEAFFGQGTRLTVV.

The genes are TRBV28 and TRBJ1-2; 7 bases are shared with TRBD1. J lost 5 bases, V lost 6 bases, and 6 bases had no gene match. The germline V gene has CDR1 MDHEN and CDR2 SYDVKM. The CDR3 contains 13 residues. This chain's CDR3 is CASRLTGQYGYTF. The CDR3 DNA is TGTGCCAGCAGACTGACAGGGCAGTATGGCTACACCTTC.

This clone was observed a single time. A read error may produce the germline difference seen at one junction end. The chain uses TRBV5-1 and TRBJ2-7; 9 bases fit TRBD1. Germline V gene data show CDR1 as SGHRS and CDR2 as YFSETQ. There are 16 residues in the CDR3. CDR3 residues: CASSPGLGTGSHHLRF. DNA for the CDR3: TGCGCCAGCAGCCCTGGGCTCGGGACAGGGTCCCACCACCTCAGATTC.

The chain recombines TRBV28 with TRBJ2-5; D unclear. Germline-derived CDR1 and CDR2 are MDHEN and SYDVKM. V was trimmed by 1 base and J by 0 bases, leaving 12 bases between them. There are 16 residues in the CDR3. The CDR3 sequence is CASSLFNSPDQETQYF. The CDR3 coding sequence is TGTGCCAGCAGTTTATTCAACAGCCCAGACCAAGAGACCCAGTACTTC.

V gene TRBV28 combines with J gene TRBJ1-2; no firm D call. CDR1 MDHEN and CDR2 SYDVKM come from the germline V gene. The CDR3 runs 13 residues. Trimming shortened V by 3 bases and J by 7 bases, and 12 bases separated the two germline ends. CDR3 protein: CASSLARLGGYTF. CDR3 DNA: TGTGCCAGCAGTTTGGCGAGGCTCGGTGGCTACACCTTC.

The rearrangement uses TRBV27 and TRBJ1-5; D perhaps matches TRBD1 (5 bases). Germline lookup yields CDR1 MNHEY and CDR2 SMNVEV (reference sequence). The CDR3 is 13 amino acids. Trimming removed 4 bases at V and 7 bases at J, with 11 bases between. CDR3 DNA: TGTGCCAGCAGTTCCGGGGCGGGACAGCCCCAGCATTTT. Its translation is CASSSGAGQPQHF.

The chain recombines TRBV5-1 with TRBJ2-7, with TRBD2 identical over 13 bases. Germline CDR1 and CDR2: SGHRS and YFSETQ. With V trimmed by 3 bases and J by 3 bases, 0 bases remained unmatched. The CDR3 is 14 residues long. The CDR3 loop reads CASSWTSGGYEQYF. Here the CDR3 DNA reads TGCGCCAGCAGCTGGACTAGCGGGGGCTACGAGCAGTACTTC.

Points on this clone: The junction and the germline gene differ at one end; a read error may be behind it. The chain couples TRBV14 to TRBJ1-6; D call uncertain. The CDR3 is 16 residues long. CDR1 and CDR2 (germline): SGHDN, FVKESK. CDR3 amino acids: CASSQDPRLYYSPLHF. The CDR3 DNA sequence: TGTGCCAGCAGCCAAGATCCCCGACTCTATTATTCACCCCTCCACTTT. The entire variable domain, with the rest obtained from reference TRBV14 and TRBJ1-6, is as follows: EAGVTQFPSHSVIEKGQTVTLRCDPISGHDNLYWYRRVMGKEIKFLLHFVKESKQDESGMPNNRFLAERTGGTYSTLKVQPAELEDSGVYFCASSQDPRLYYSPLHFGNGTRLTVT.

The chain couples TRBV15 to TRBJ2-3; TRBD1 matches 7 bases. The V segment lost 4 bases and the J segment 14 bases; nucleotides outside the gene matches: 12. The CDR3 has 13 residues. Germline lookup yields CDR1 LNHNV and CDR2 YYDKDF (reference sequence). Here the CDR3 reads CATSTERQGLGYF. The CDR3 coding sequence is TGTGCCACCAGCACGGAGAGACAGGGTTTAGGGTATTTT.

This clone showed up just a few times. The rearrangement uses TRBV18 and TRBJ2-3; D is perhaps TRBD1 (6 bases). Trimming pared 1 base from V and 8 bases from J, leaving 13 bases between. CDR1 and CDR2 (germline): KGHSH, LQKENI. The CDR3 contains 14 residues. CDR3 sequence: CASSPRTGLSTQYF. For the CDR3, the DNA is TGTGCCAGCTCACCACGAACAGGGTTGAGTACGCAGTATTTT.

V usage is TRBV21-1 and J usage is TRBJ2-2; the DNA was not used to check the table's D call, TRBD1. TRBV21-1 is classified as a pseudogene. The CDR3 length is 20 residues. CDR3 in amino acids: CASSPRKAGTGGLDTGELFF. The CDR3, as DNA: TGTGCCAGCAGCCCCCGAAAAGCCGGGACAGGGGGCTTGGACACCGGGGAGCTGTTTTTT.

This clone has a single count. The genes are TRBV23-1 and TRBJ1-1, with D tentatively TRBD1 (6 bases). TRBV23-1 has ORF status, its function being uncertain. The V end was cut by 4 bases, the J end by 5 bases, with 26 bases between. The CDR3 length is 18 residues. DNA of the CDR3: TGCGCCAGCAGTCGGGTTTTGGGAGTGGCGGGGGGCAGGACTGAAGCTTTCTTT. This sequence encodes CASSRVLGVAGGRTEAFF.

The chain employs TRBV19 and TRBJ1-1; 7 nucleotides line up with TRBD1. J lost 3 bases, V lost 7 bases, and 14 bases had no gene match. Looked up from germline, CDR1 is LNHDA and CDR2 is SQIVND (reference sequence). This CDR3 has 16 amino acids. The CDR3, as DNA: TGTGCCAGTACCTCCCCCTCAGGGGGTAGGGACACTGAAGCTTTCTTT. Its protein is CASTSPSGGRDTEAFF.

The chain combines TRBV6-6 with TRBJ1-2; 7 positions match TRBD1. Germline loops: CDR1 MNHNY, CDR2 SVGAGI (reference sequence). Trimming removed 3 bases from V and 4 bases from J; junction bases left unmatched: 11. The CDR3 has 16 amino acids. The CDR3 protein is CASSYSGGNLPYGYTF. For the CDR3, the DNA is TGTGCCAGCAGTTATTCAGGGGGAAACTTACCCTATGGCTACACCTTC.

This clone was seen just once. The sample carries other DNA sequences with the same CDR3. The chain uses TRBV5-1 and TRBJ2-5, with TRBD2 matching over 8 bases. With V trimmed by 0 bases and J by 2 bases, 9 bases remained unmatched. Germline assignment: CDR1 SGHRS and CDR2 YFSETQ. The CDR3 length is 17 residues. The CDR3: CASSLAGGGSDQETQYF. Written as DNA, the CDR3 is TGCGCCAGCAGCTTGGCCGGGGGGGGGAGTGATCAAGAGACCCAGTACTTC.

There are many counts of this clone. The genes are TRBV19 and TRBJ2-2, with a tentative D call TRBD2 (6 bases). V lost 8 bases to trimming and J lost 6 bases, with 10 bases between them. The CDR3 runs to 12 residues. Germline CDR1 reads LNHDA; CDR2 reads SQIVND (reference sequence). CDR3 nucleotide sequence: TGTGCCAGTTTTTCGGGGGCCGGGGAGCTGTTTTTT. It translates to CASFSGAGELFF.

The chain joins TRBV15 to TRBJ1-2; tentatively, D is TRBD1 (6 bases). This CDR3 is built from 12 residues. CDR1 and CDR2 from the germline V gene are LNHNV and YYDKDF (reference sequence). V lost 5 bases and J lost 5, with 9 bases in between. CDR3 DNA sequence: TGTGCCACCAGCGGGGGCCAATATGGCTACACCTTC. It is translated as CATSGGQYGYTF.

Regarding this clone: The same CDR3 can be traced to other DNA sequences in this sample. The J gene is TRBJ2-5, the V gene TRBV5-1, with TRBD1 matching 12 bases. The CDR3 totals 14 residues. V was clipped by 4 bases and J by 5 bases; unmatched bases: 3. Germline values: CDR1 SGHRS, CDR2 YFSETQ. CDR3 loop: CASSPGTGGETQYF. The CDR3 DNA is TGCGCCAGCAGCCCGGGGACAGGGGGCGAGACCCAGTACTTC. Supplemented by reference TRBV5-1 and TRBJ2-5, the full variable domain reads KAGVTQTPRYLIKTRGQQVTLSCSPISGHRSVSWYQQTPGQGLQFLFEYFSETQRNKGNFPGRFSGRQFSNSRSEMNVSTLELGDSALYLCASSPGTGGETQYFGPGTRLLVL.

This clone was counted once. CDR3 DNA: TGTGCCAGCAGCTTATCCTGGACAGGTTCTGAAGCTTTCTTT. This encodes CASSLSWTGSEAFF. J is TRBJ1-1 and V is TRBV7-2; 7 nucleotides line up with TRBD1. Per germline, CDR1 SGHTA and CDR2 FQGNSA. V dropped 2 bases and J dropped 6; count of bases not matched to a gene: 6. The CDR3 is made up of 14 amino acids.

The chain is built from TRBV10-1 and TRBJ2-5; weak D call: TRBD2 (5 bases). The CDR3 consists of 14 residues. V lost 10 bases, J lost 2 bases, and 17 bases lay in between. Germline loops: CDR1 WNHNN, CDR2 SYGVQD (reference sequence). For the CDR3, the DNA is TGCGCCACCTGGACTTACCCATGGCAAGAGACCCAGTACTTC. It codes for CATWTYPWQETQYF.

This clone was observed a few times. The chain couples TRBV6-5 to TRBJ1-3; the D is unclear. Trimming took off 4 bases at V and 0 bases at J, with 13 bases between the two ends. The CDR3 covers 16 residues. Per the germline V gene, CDR1 is MNHEY and CDR2 is SVGAGI. CDR3 residues: CASSSLASTSGNTIYF. For the CDR3, the DNA is TGTGCCAGCAGTTCCTTAGCCTCGACCTCTGGAAACACCATATATTTT.

The chain has TRBV3-1 (or the pseudogene TRBV3-2) and TRBJ2-7; the D gene is possibly TRBD1 (8 bases). The V gene lost 2 bases and the J gene lost 6 bases, with 14 bases spanning the gap. This CDR3 contains 14 residues. The germline V gene has CDR1 LGHDT and CDR2 YNNKEL (reference sequence). The CDR3 DNA sequence: TGTGCCAGCAGCCAATGGACAGGGAGGGGCGAGCAGTACTTC. It encodes CASSQWTGRGEQYF.

This clone was seen just once. This chain joins TRBV10-3 and TRBJ1-2, with TRBD1 as a possible D gene (6 bases). CDR3 length: 13 residues. The germline V and J ends were trimmed by 0 bases and 8 bases, with 10 bases remaining between them. Germline assignment: CDR1 ENHRY and CDR2 SYGVKD. CDR3 coding DNA: TGTGCCATCAGTGAGTCCCCAGGGGCGGGCTACACCTTC. Its protein is CAISESPGAGYTF.

The chain uses TRBV7-9 and TRBJ1-6; 9 bases line up with TRBD1. The germline V gene has CDR1 SEHNR and CDR2 FQNEAQ (reference sequence). The V segment lost 3 bases and the J segment 7 bases; nucleotides outside the gene matches: 1. This CDR3 is 14 amino acids long. The CDR3 DNA reads TGTGCCAGCAGCTTTGGGACAGGGAATTCACCCCTCCACTTT. This codes for CASSFGTGNSPLHF. Full variable domain (outside the CDR3, taken from reference TRBV7-9 and TRBJ1-6): DTGVSQNPRHKITKRGQNVTFRCDPISEHNRLYWYRQTLGQGPEFLTYFQNEAQLEKSRLLSDRFSAERPKGSFSTLEIQRTEQGDSAMYLCASSFGTGNSPLHFGNGTRLTVT.